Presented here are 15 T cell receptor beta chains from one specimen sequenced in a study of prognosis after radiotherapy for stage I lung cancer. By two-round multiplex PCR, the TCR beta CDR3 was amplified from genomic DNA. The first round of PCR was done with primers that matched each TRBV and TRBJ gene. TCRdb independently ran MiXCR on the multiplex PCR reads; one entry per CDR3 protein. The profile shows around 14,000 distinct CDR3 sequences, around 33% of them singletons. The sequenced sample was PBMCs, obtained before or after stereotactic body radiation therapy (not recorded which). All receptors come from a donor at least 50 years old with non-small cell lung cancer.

The chain's CDR3 is CASPSQWTSGRTYNEQFF. The CDR3 DNA sequence: TGTGCCAGCCCATCGCAGTGGACTAGCGGGAGGACCTACAATGAGCAGTTCTTC. This chain uses TRBV27 with TRBJ2-1, with TRBD2 matching over 14 bases. The V and J ends lost 8 bases and 2 bases, in that order; junction bases with no gene match: 11. The CDR3 extends over 18 amino acids. Germline V lookup: CDR1 MNHEY, CDR2 SMNVEV (reference sequence).

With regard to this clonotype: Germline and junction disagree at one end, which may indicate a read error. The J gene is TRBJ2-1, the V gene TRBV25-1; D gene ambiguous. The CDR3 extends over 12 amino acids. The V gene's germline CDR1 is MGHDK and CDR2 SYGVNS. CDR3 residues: CAISDLGGGQFF. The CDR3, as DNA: TGTGCCATCAGTGACCTGGGCGGTGGGCAGTTCTTC.

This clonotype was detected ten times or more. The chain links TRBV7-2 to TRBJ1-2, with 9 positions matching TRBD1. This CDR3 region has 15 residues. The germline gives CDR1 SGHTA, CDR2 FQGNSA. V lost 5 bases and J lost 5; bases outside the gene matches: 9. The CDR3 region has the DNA TGTGCCAGCAGCGCGGCTACCGGGACAGGGTATGGCTACACCTTC. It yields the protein CASSAATGTGYGYTF.

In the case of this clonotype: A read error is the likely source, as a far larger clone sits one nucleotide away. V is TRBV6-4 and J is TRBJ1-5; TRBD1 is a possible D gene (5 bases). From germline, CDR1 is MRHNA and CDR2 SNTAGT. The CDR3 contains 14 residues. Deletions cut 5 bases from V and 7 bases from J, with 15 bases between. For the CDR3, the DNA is TGTGCCAGCAGTAAACCGGACGGGGGGCAGCCCCAGCATTTT. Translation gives CASSKPDGGQPQHF.

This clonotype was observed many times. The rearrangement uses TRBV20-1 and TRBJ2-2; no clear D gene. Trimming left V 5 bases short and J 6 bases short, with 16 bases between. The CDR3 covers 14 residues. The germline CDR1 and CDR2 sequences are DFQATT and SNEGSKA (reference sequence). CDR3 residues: CSAHSTDGPGELFF. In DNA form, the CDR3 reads TGCAGTGCTCACTCCACAGATGGGCCCGGGGAGCTGTTTTTT.

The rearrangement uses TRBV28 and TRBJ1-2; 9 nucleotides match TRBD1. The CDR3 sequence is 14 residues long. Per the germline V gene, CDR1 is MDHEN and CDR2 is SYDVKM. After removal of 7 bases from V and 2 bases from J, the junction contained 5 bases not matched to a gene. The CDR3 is CASNYRGLNYGYTF. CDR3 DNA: TGTGCCAGCAACTACAGGGGGCTAAACTATGGCTACACCTTC.

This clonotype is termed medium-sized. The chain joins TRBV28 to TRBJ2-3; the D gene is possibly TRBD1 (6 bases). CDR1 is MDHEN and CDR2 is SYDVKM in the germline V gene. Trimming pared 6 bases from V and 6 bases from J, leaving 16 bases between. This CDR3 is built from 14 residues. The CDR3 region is CASRYRDTGDTQYF. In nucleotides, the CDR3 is TGTGCCAGCAGATACAGGGATACGGGGGATACGCAGTATTTT.

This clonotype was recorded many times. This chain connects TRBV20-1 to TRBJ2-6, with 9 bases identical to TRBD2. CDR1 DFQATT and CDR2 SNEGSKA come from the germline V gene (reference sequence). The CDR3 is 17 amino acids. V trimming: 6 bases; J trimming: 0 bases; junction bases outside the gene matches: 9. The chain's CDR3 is CSAVISGGYSGANVLTF. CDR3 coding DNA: TGCAGTGCCGTGATTAGCGGGGGATACTCTGGGGCCAACGTCCTGACTTTC.

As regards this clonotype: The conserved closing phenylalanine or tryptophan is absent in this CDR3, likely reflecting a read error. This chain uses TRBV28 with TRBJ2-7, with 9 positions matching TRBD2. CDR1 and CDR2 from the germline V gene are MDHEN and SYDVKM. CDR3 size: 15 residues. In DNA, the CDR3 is TGTGCGAGCAGCCCCGGATTAGCGGGGGCCTACGAGCAGTACTTA. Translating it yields CASSPGLAGAYEQYL.

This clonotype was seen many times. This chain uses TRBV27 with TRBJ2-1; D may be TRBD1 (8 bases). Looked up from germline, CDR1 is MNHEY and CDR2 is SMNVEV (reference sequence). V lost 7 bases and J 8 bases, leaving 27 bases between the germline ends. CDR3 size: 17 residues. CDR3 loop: CASNLRRGGTGRDEQFF. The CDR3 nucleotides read TGTGCCAGCAATCTCAGACGGGGAGGGACAGGTAGAGATGAGCAGTTCTTC.

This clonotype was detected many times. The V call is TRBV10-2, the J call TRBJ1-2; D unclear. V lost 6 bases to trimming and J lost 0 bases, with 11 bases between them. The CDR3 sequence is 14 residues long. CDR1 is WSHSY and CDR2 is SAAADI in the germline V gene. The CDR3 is CASRAESPNYGYTF. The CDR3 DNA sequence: TGCGCCAGCAGAGCAGAGAGCCCTAACTATGGCTACACCTTC.

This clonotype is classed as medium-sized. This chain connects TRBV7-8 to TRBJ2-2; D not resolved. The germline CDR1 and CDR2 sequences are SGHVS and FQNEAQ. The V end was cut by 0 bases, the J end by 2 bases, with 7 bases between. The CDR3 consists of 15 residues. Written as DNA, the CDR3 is TGTGCCAGCAGCTTAGCGCACGGAAACACCGGGGAGCTGTTTTTT. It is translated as CASSLAHGNTGELFF.

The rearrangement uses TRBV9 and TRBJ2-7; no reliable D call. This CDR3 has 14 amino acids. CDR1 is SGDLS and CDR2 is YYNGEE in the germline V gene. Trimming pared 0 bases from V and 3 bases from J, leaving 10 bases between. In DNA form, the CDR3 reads TGTGCCAGCAGCGTAGGTCCAGGCTACTACGAGCAGTACTTC. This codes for CASSVGPGYYEQYF.

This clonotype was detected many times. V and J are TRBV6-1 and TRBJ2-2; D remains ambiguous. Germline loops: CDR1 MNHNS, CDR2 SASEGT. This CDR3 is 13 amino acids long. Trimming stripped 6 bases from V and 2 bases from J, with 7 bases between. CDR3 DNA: TGTGCCAGCAGACGACTCAACACCGGGGAGCTGTTTTTT. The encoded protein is CASRRLNTGELFF.

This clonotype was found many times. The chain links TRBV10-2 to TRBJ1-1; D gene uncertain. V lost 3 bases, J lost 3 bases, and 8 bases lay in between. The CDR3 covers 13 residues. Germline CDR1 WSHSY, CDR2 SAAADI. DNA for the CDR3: TGCGCCAGCAGTGATGATTTCGACACTGAAGCTTTCTTT. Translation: CASSDDFDTEAFF.